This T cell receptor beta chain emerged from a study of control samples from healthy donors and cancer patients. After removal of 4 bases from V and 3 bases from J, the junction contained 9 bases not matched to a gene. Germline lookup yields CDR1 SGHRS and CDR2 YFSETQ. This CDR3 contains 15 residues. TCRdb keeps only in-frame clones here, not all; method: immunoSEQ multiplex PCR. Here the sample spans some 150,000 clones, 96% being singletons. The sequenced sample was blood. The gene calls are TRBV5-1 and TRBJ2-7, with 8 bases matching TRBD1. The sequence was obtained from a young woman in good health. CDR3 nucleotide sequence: TGCGCCAGCAGCGTGAGGGACAGGCCCAACTACGAGCAGTACTTC. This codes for CASSVRDRPNYEQYF.